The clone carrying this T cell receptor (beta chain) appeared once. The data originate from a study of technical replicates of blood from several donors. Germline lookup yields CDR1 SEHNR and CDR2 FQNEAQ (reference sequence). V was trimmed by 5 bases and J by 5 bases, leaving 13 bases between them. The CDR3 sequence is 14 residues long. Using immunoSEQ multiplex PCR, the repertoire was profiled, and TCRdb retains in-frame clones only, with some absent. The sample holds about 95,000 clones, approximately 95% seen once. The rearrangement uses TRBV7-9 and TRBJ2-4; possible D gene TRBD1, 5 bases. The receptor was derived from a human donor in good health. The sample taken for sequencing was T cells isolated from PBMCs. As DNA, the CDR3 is TGTGCCAGCAGCACCGTCAGGGCCGAAAACATTCAGTACTTC. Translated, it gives CASSTVRAENIQYF.